This T cell receptor beta chain was identified in a study of radiotherapy plus CTLA-4 blockade in lung cancer. General observations from the study: Early blood T cell clone changes and increased post-radiation serum interferon-beta were reportedly the strongest response predictors. Expansion in blood of tumor-derived TCR clones was seen after radiotherapy plus ipilimumab.

The CDR3 has 15 amino acids. V was trimmed by 4 bases and J by 4 bases, leaving 17 bases between them. Germline lookup yields CDR1 SGHRS and CDR2 YFSETQ. Those with chemo-refractory metastatic non-small-cell lung cancer were treated with focal radiation combined with CTLA-4 blockade using ipilimumab. A word on this clone: What it recognizes is unknown.

The assay was immunoSEQ multiplex PCR, and TCRdb's table has in-frame clones only and misses some. This sample has around 70,000 clones, with more than 70% found just once. The rearrangement uses TRBV5-1 and TRBJ1-1; tentatively, D is TRBD1 (5 bases). The input for sequencing was peripheral blood, taken from a patient treated with radiotherapy plus ipilimumab. The sequence was collected from a human donor with non-small cell lung cancer whose response to radiotherapy plus ipilimumab could not be evaluated. Some clones in this sample may be carry-over from other donors' samples. DNA of the CDR3: TGCGCCAGCAGCAAAGACGCCAGGGCTTTCACTGAAGCTTTCTTT. It codes for CASSKDARAFTEAFF.